Listed here is a single T cell receptor beta chain. Time point given: patch test 1, 2 weeks after DPC sensitization. Treatment: therapeutic diphenylcyclopropenone sensitization with weekly scalp DPC. Blood was collected ahead of every patch test applied. Those who donated were patients with alopecia, 18 to 70 years of age, and suitable for DPC. The data belong to a study of human T cells and chemical hapten exposure. On the study more broadly: Each patient's scalp received weekly diphenylcyclopropenone throughout the approximately 25-week study.

The CDR3 runs 15 residues. CDR1 SQVTM and CDR2 ANQGSEA come from the germline V gene. J was trimmed by 6 bases and V by 6 bases; bases with no gene match: 14. TCRdb recomputed calls from the RACE reads with MiXCR, one row per CDR3 protein. The sample has a few hundred thousand distinct CDR3 sequences, around 5% seen once. This clonotype originated in a woman aged 50 to 60 with alopecia areata. Some clones in this sample may be carry-over from other donors' samples. Sequenced material: whole blood, taken in connection with sensitization to the hapten diphenylcyclopropenone (DPC). The rearrangement links TRBV29-1 to TRBJ2-1; TRBD1 agrees at 7 bases. The CDR3 nucleotides read TGCAGCGTCCCGAGGGCGGACAGGTCGGTCAATGAGCAGTTCTTC. As protein: CSVPRADRSVNEQFF.